Below, 15 T cell receptor beta chains from the same sample are listed, as sequenced in a study of cytomegalovirus exposure and HLA in healthy donors. PCR was performed using 60 Vbeta and 13 Jbeta primers. Sequencing was performed with immunoSEQ multiplex PCR; in TCRdb, only in-frame clones are kept and a portion is missing. The sample contains 210,000 or so clones, over 70% of which appear only once. The specimen was PBMCs. Receptor source: a woman in her fifties or sixties in good health and CMV-seropositive.

A single count supports this clone. This chain links TRBV9 with TRBJ2-5; 10 bases match TRBD2. The CDR3 runs 16 residues. CDR1 is SGDLS, CDR2 YYNGEE, per germline. J gave up 3 bases and V 0 bases, and 5 bases lay outside the gene matches. CDR3 in DNA: TGTGCCAGCAGCGTAGAGGGACTAGCGTCCAAAGAGACCCAGTACTTC. Encoded protein: CASSVEGLASKETQYF.

This chain connects TRBV19 to TRBJ1-2; 9 bases match TRBD1. Germline V gene sequence: CDR1 LNHDA, CDR2 SQIVND (reference sequence). The CDR3 spans 16 residues. The trim removed 4 bases at V and 3 bases at J, leaving 9 bases unmatched. This CDR3 is CASSRNTGGLDYGYTF. CDR3 sequence (DNA): TGTGCCAGTAGTAGAAATACAGGGGGCCTAGACTATGGCTACACCTTC. Supplemented by reference TRBV19 and TRBJ1-2, the full variable domain reads DGGITQSPKYLFRKEGQNVTLSCEQNLNHDAMYWYRQDPGQGLRLIYYSQIVNDFQKGDIAEGYSVSREKKESFPLTVTSAQKNPTAFYLCASSRNTGGLDYGYTFGSGTRLTVV.

This clone was seen just once. The V and J genes are TRBV19 and TRBJ1-5, with 10 positions matching TRBD1. Per the germline V gene, CDR1 is LNHDA and CDR2 is SQIVND (reference sequence). There are 16 residues in the CDR3. The V gene end was trimmed by 4 bases and the J gene end by 1 base; junction bases not matched to a gene: 4. The CDR3 region has the DNA TGTGCCAGTAGTACCCGGGGACAGGGGAGCAATCAGCCCCAGCATTTT. Its translation: CASSTRGQGSNQPQHF.

The genes are TRBV28 and TRBJ1-1; 7 nucleotides match TRBD1. J lost 11 bases, V lost 2 bases, and 14 bases had no gene match. CDR1 is MDHEN and CDR2 is SYDVKM in the germline V gene. The CDR3 extends over 15 amino acids. The CDR3 region has the DNA TGTGCCAGCAGTTTAGGATCAGGGGGGAACTTGTGGGCTTTCTTT. Translating it yields CASSLGSGGNLWAFF.

V usage is TRBV6-5 and J usage is TRBJ2-7; perhaps TRBD2 as D (6 bases). Trimming took 0 bases from V and 2 from J, leaving 11 bases between them. This CDR3 region has 15 residues. Germline lookup yields CDR1 MNHEY and CDR2 SVGAGI. Here the CDR3 DNA reads TGTGCCAGCAGTTACTCGCTTAGCGGAGCCTACGAGCAGTACTTC. This gives the protein CASSYSLSGAYEQYF.

The table lists this clone with a few counts. The chain uses TRBV5-1 and TRBJ1-2; D gene unclear. The CDR3 loop spans 15 amino acids. Germline loops: CDR1 SGHRS, CDR2 YFSETQ. Trimming shortened V by 0 bases and J by 7 bases, and 16 bases separated the two germline ends. CDR3 protein: CASSLDGSPFAGYTF. CDR3 sequence (DNA): TGCGCCAGCAGCTTGGACGGTTCCCCCTTCGCTGGCTACACCTTC.

With regard to this clone: The junction differs from germline at one of its ends, possibly a read error. V is TRBV7-9 and J is TRBJ1-2; unclear D gene. There are 11 residues in the CDR3. Germline V lookup: CDR1 SEHNR, CDR2 FQNEAQ (reference sequence). The CDR3 protein is CSSSLVSGYTF. Written as DNA, the CDR3 is TGTTCCAGCAGCTTAGTCTCGGGCTACACCTTC.

V usage is TRBV4-2 and J usage is TRBJ1-6; D is unresolved. This CDR3 comprises 15 residues. V lost 2 bases, J lost 6 bases, and 11 bases lay in between. The germline V gene encodes CDR1 LGHNA and CDR2 YNFKEQ. CDR3 coding DNA: TGTGCCAGCAGCCAACCCCGGGGAGTTAATTCACCCCTCCACTTT. Translated, it gives CASSQPRGVNSPLHF.

The gene calls are TRBV5-1 and TRBJ2-5; 9 bases match TRBD1. J lost 2 bases, V lost 4 bases, and 6 bases had no gene match. Germline V gives CDR1 SGHRS, CDR2 YFSETQ. The CDR3 spans 15 residues. The CDR3 DNA sequence: TGCGCCAGCAGCGGGGGACAGGGTGGGCAAGAGACCCAGTACTTC. Protein: CASSGGQGGQETQYF.

The J gene is TRBJ2-7, the V gene TRBV7-9, with 7 bases that match TRBD2. The length of the CDR3 is 14 residues. J gave up 4 bases and V 2 bases, and 5 bases lay outside the gene matches. CDR1 is SEHNR and CDR2 is FQNEAQ in the germline V gene (reference sequence). The DNA for the CDR3 is TGTGCCAGCAGCTTATTCGGGGGGTCTTACGAGCAGTACTTC. Encoded protein: CASSLFGGSYEQYF. The whole variable domain, filled in from reference TRBV7-9 and TRBJ2-7, reads DTGVSQNPRHKITKRGQNVTFRCDPISEHNRLYWYRQTLGQGPEFLTYFQNEAQLEKSRLLSDRFSAERPKGSFSTLEIQRTEQGDSAMYLCASSLFGGSYEQYFGPGTRLTVT.

This clone was detected only a few times. V is TRBV5-8 and J is TRBJ1-1; D unresolved. V was shortened by 0 bases and J by 5 bases, with 11 bases between the two germline ends. The germline gives CDR1 SGHTS, CDR2 YDEGEE. CDR3 length: 14 residues. The CDR3 DNA is TGTGCCAGCAGCTTGGGTACGGGTAGGACTGAAGCTTTCTTT. It translates to CASSLGTGRTEAFF.

The chain carries TRBV13 and TRBJ1-2, with D unclear. The ends were cut back, 2 bases at V and 8 bases at J, with 15 bases in the middle. CDR3 length: 14 amino acids. CDR1 is PRHDT and CDR2 is FYEKMQ in the germline V gene (reference sequence). CDR3 protein: CASSLKLNLEGYTF. The CDR3 nucleotides read TGTGCCAGCAGCTTAAAACTTAACCTGGAGGGCTACACCTTC.

The chain uses TRBV2 and TRBJ1-5, with no clear D. The CDR3 is 14 amino acids. Trimming removed 1 base at V and 1 base at J, with 5 bases between. Germline V gene data show CDR1 as SNHLY and CDR2 as FYNNEI. As DNA, the CDR3 is TGTGCCAGCAGTGAAGTACAGAGCAATCAGCCCCAGCATTTT. This codes for CASSEVQSNQPQHF.

This chain joins TRBV5-8 and TRBJ1-1; TRBD1 aligns across 7 bases. Germline CDR1 is SGHTS and CDR2 is YDEGEE. The V and J ends lost 4 bases and 0 bases, in that order; junction bases with no gene match: 9. There are 16 residues in the CDR3. CDR3: CASSAVIQGLNTEAFF. DNA for the CDR3: TGTGCCAGCAGCGCCGTAATACAGGGGCTGAACACTGAAGCTTTCTTT. The full variable domain, with the rest looked up from reference TRBV5-8 and TRBJ1-1, is EAGVTQSPTHLIKTRGQQATLRCSPISGHTSVYWYQQALGLGLQFLLWYDEGEERNRGNFPPRFSGRQFPNYSSELNVNALELEDSALYLCASSAVIQGLNTEAFFGQGTRLTVV.

The gene calls are TRBV28 and TRBJ1-6; 8 nucleotides line up with TRBD1. There are 15 residues in the CDR3. The trim removed 6 bases at V and 7 bases at J, leaving 8 bases unmatched. Germline loops: CDR1 MDHEN, CDR2 SYDVKM. CDR3 nucleotide sequence: TGTGCCAGCAGCCCCATGGACAGGGACAATTCACCCCTCCACTTT. This encodes CASSPMDRDNSPLHF.